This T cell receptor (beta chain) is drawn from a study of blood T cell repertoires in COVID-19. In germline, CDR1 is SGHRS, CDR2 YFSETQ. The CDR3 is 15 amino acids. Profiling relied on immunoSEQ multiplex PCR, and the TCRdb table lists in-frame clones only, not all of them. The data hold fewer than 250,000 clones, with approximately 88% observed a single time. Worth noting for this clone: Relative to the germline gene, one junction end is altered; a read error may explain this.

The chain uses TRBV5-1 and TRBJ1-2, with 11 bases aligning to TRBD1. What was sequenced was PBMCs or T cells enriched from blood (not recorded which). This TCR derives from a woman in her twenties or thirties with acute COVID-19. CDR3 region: CARSGGTGGPYGYTF. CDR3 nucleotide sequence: TGCGCCCGCAGCGGGGGGACAGGGGGTCCTTATGGCTACACCTTC.